This note documents a single TCR beta chain sequence. These data come from a study of blood T cell repertoires in COVID-19. The overall study: From the United States, Italy and Spain came samples of acute and convalescent COVID-19.

This CDR3 spans 16 amino acids. Deletions cut 3 bases from V and 1 base from J, with 15 bases between. Germline CDR1 is KGHSH and CDR2 is LQKENI. Per the original data handling: Quantification of nucleated cells was approximated via reference gene primer amplification. Repertoires were generated with immunoSEQ multiplex PCR, while TCRdb's copy carries only in-frame clones and drops some. V and J calls and clone size are as listed in that table; D and trimming were resolved from the DNA. The table includes approximately 250,000 clones, approximately 90% detected once. Grouping used clinical history reported by participants in a survey and questionnaire. Exposed enrollees had met someone with a PCR-confirmed or clinician-diagnosed COVID-19 case at some point within the 2 weeks before study entry.

Sequenced sample: PBMCs or T cells enriched from blood (not recorded which). The genes are TRBV18 and TRBJ1-1, with a weak D call TRBD1 (6 bases). The sequence derives from a man between 40 and 49 years old who had been exposed to COVID-19. This CDR3 is CASSPPRGHKNTEAFF. The CDR3 DNA follows: TGTGCCAGCTCACCCCCCAGGGGACACAAGAACACTGAAGCTTTCTTT.